The T cell receptor beta chain under discussion was sequenced for a study of T cell repertoires in cytomegalovirus infection. The germline CDR1 and CDR2 sequences are SGHDT and YYEEEE. This CDR3 is built from 16 residues. V was shortened by 2 bases and J by 7 bases, with 22 bases between the two germline ends. General observations from the study: CMV-specific HLA-C-restricted TCR beta clonotypes dominated the ex vivo response.

In this sample, this clonotype turned up a few times. Its antigen is not known. TCRdb independently ran MiXCR on the reads; one entry per CDR3 protein. Counted here are tens of thousands of distinct CDR3 sequences, 4% occurring once; the ten biggest clones make up less than 25%. The sequencing input was PBMCs. The chain carries TRBV5-6 and TRBJ2-7, with D possibly matching TRBD2 (5 bases). This clonotype originated in a human donor in good health (CMV status not recorded). Some clones in this sample may be carry-over from other donors' samples. The CDR3 sequence is CASSFKAVLPAWEQYF. The CDR3 DNA follows: TGTGCCAGCAGCTTTAAAGCGGTCCTCCCAGCGTGGGAGCAGTACTTC.